This T cell receptor beta chain appears in the sequencing data of a study of T cells in localized non-small cell lung cancer. Concerning this clone itself: Its antigen is not identified.

The method was immunoSEQ multiplex PCR; TCRdb's version includes in-frame clones alone and lacks a portion of them. The sample holds about 21,000 clones, about 88% seen once. Study-wide findings and caveats: Appearing in adjacent lung were a median about 50 of the top 100 tumor clones. Of the tissues analyzed, uninvolved adjacent lung showed maximal T cell clonality, greater than tumor. Owing to sequencing of a solitary tumor region, heterogeneity cannot be discounted.

The germline gives CDR1 MNHEY, CDR2 SVGAGI. Deletions cut 6 bases from V and 2 bases from J, with 8 bases between. The CDR3 length is 13 residues. The source is a man aged 35-69 years with stage II squamous cell lung carcinoma. The sample in question was PBMCs, obtained before any cancer treatment. The rearrangement links TRBV6-5 to TRBJ2-1; D is unclear. CDR3 residues: CASSWIPYNEQFF. The CDR3 DNA sequence: TGTGCCAGCAGCTGGATACCCTACAATGAGCAGTTCTTC.